A single sample is the source of the 12 T cell receptor beta chains below, sequenced in a study of blood T cell repertoires in COVID-19. TCRdb's copy holds only in-frame clones and misses some; the assay was immunoSEQ multiplex PCR. This sample has about 250,000 clones, with 80% to 90% found just once. Sample: PBMCs or T cells enriched from blood (not recorded which). These receptors came from a young woman who had recovered from COVID-19.

The rearrangement links TRBV6-4 to TRBJ2-1, with 9 nucleotides matching TRBD2. The CDR3 extends over 15 amino acids. CDR1 is MRHNA, CDR2 SNTAGT, per germline. The junction had 5 bases not matched to a gene; V was cut back by 3 bases and J by 5 bases. CDR3 loop: CASSDWSSGNNEQFF. CDR3 nucleotides: TGTGCCAGCAGTGATTGGTCTAGCGGGAACAATGAGCAGTTCTTC.

The CDR3 coding sequence is TGCGCCAGCAGCTGGGAGGACCGGAACACTGAAGCTTTCTTT. This gives the protein CASSWEDRNTEAFF. V and J are TRBV5-1 and TRBJ1-1; D unclear. The V gene lost 3 bases and the J gene lost 1 base, with 10 bases spanning the gap. CDR3 length: 14 amino acids. Per germline, CDR1 SGHRS and CDR2 YFSETQ.

This chain connects TRBV2 to TRBJ1-2; D remains ambiguous. Germline V gene lookup returns CDR1 SNHLY and CDR2 FYNNEI. CDR3 length: 16 residues. The germline V and J ends were trimmed by 3 bases and 0 bases, with 14 bases remaining between them. Here the CDR3 DNA reads TGTGCCAGCAGTGACCCCTTACAGTTCCCTAACTATGGCTACACCTTC. It codes for CASSDPLQFPNYGYTF.

This clone was seen a handful of times. This chain uses TRBV28 with TRBJ2-7; D perhaps matches TRBD2 (6 bases). This CDR3 has 16 residues. Per germline, CDR1 MDHEN and CDR2 SYDVKM. With 9 bases removed from V and 3 bases from J, the gap between germline ends came to 24 bases. The CDR3: CARTPEWGDRLYEQYF. CDR3 DNA sequence: TGTGCCAGAACCCCCGAGTGGGGGGACCGACTCTACGAGCAGTACTTC.

V and J are TRBV5-1 and TRBJ1-1, with D unresolved. Trimming shortened V by 1 base and J by 4 bases, and 14 bases separated the two germline ends. The CDR3 consists of 15 residues. The germline gives CDR1 SGHRS, CDR2 YFSETQ. The CDR3 spells CASSLYAGAGTEAFF. DNA of the CDR3: TGCGCCAGCAGCTTGTATGCGGGCGCCGGCACTGAAGCTTTCTTT. The whole variable domain, remainder taken from reference TRBV5-1 and TRBJ1-1, is KAGVTQTPRYLIKTRGQQVTLSCSPISGHRSVSWYQQTPGQGLQFLFEYFSETQRNKGNFPGRFSGRQFSNSRSEMNVSTLELGDSALYLCASSLYAGAGTEAFFGQGTRLTVV.

The chain joins TRBV28 to TRBJ2-5; 15 positions match TRBD2. Germline V gene lookup returns CDR1 MDHEN and CDR2 SYDVKM. This CDR3 has 19 amino acids. Trimming took 6 bases from V and 2 from J; bases not matched to a gene: 13. CDR3 nucleotide sequence: TGTGCCAGCAGCTCTCGTGAGGGACTAGCGGGGGGACTTCAAGAGACCCAGTACTTC. Its translation: CASSSREGLAGGLQETQYF.

This chain links TRBV5-1 with TRBJ2-7; D remains unclear. From germline, CDR1 is SGHRS and CDR2 YFSETQ. With 1 base removed from V and 3 bases from J, the gap between germline ends came to 17 bases. This CDR3 has 16 residues. CDR3 DNA: TGCGCCAGCAGCTTGACGTTCTCTACACGGGTCTACGAGCAGTACTTC. Its translation is CASSLTFSTRVYEQYF.

The J gene is TRBJ1-6, the V gene TRBV2, with D perhaps matching TRBD1 (6 bases). CDR1 and CDR2 from the germline V gene are SNHLY and FYNNEI. CDR3 length: 14 residues. V shed 6 bases and J shed 7 bases, with 13 bases lying between them. CDR3 sequence (DNA): TGTGCCAGCAGGCCTTTCAGGGGAAATTCACCCCTCCACTTT. Residues: CASRPFRGNSPLHF.

The rearrangement uses TRBV12-3 or TRBV12-4 and TRBJ1-1, with TRBD1 as a possible D gene (6 bases). CDR3 length: 13 residues. V was cut by 6 bases and J by 9 bases, with 17 bases left in between. The CDR3 spells CASRDGQFDKAFF. The CDR3 bases are TGTGCCAGCAGGGACGGACAGTTCGACAAAGCTTTCTTT.

The chain links TRBV5-8 to TRBJ1-1, with 9 bases matching TRBD1. The CDR3 runs 18 residues. The V segment lost 2 bases and the J segment 5 bases; nucleotides outside the gene matches: 16. The germline gives CDR1 SGHTS, CDR2 YDEGEE. The CDR3, as DNA: TGTGCCAGCAGCTTCAACACATCTTGGACAGGGGTTAATACTGAAGCTTTCTTT. This gives the protein CASSFNTSWTGVNTEAFF. Looking up the rest from reference TRBV5-8 and TRBJ1-1 gives the full variable domain: EAGVTQSPTHLIKTRGQQATLRCSPISGHTSVYWYQQALGLGLQFLLWYDEGEERNRGNFPPRFSGRQFPNYSSELNVNALELEDSALYLCASSFNTSWTGVNTEAFFGQGTRLTVV.

Here the CDR3 DNA reads TGTGCCAGTGCCCCTCGGTTTGGTCAAGAGACCCAGTACTTC. It codes for CASAPRFGQETQYF. This chain links TRBV19 with TRBJ2-5; D is unclear. This CDR3 has 14 residues. V was pared by 8 bases and J by 2 bases, with 15 bases between. CDR1 is LNHDA, CDR2 SQIVND, per germline (reference sequence). Filled out from reference TRBV19 and TRBJ2-5, the complete variable domain reads DGGITQSPKYLFRKEGQNVTLSCEQNLNHDAMYWYRQDPGQGLRLIYYSQIVNDFQKGDIAEGYSVSREKKESFPLTVTSAQKNPTAFYLCASAPRFGQETQYFGPGTRLLVL.

This clone was seen a handful of times. This chain joins TRBV20-1 and TRBJ2-1; D unresolved. The CDR3 loop spans 12 amino acids. V lost 3 bases to trimming and J lost 6 bases, with 9 bases between them. Germline V gene sequence: CDR1 DFQATT, CDR2 SNEGSKA (reference sequence). The CDR3 sequence: CSASIQFNEQFF. In DNA form, the CDR3 reads TGCAGTGCTAGTATCCAGTTCAATGAGCAGTTCTTC.